This T cell receptor (beta chain) appears in the sequencing data of a study of cytomegalovirus exposure and HLA in healthy donors. Study conclusions and caveats: The study flagged about 150 TCR beta chains as cytomegalovirus-associated. Among the most significant clusters, several appeared linked to common viral pathogens in a later analysis.

With respect to this clone: Its specificity is not known.

Germline values: CDR1 SGHRS, CDR2 YFSETQ. This CDR3 has 15 amino acids. V shed 0 bases and J 4 bases; nucleotides not matched to a gene: 3. This PCR relied on a set of 60 Vbeta primers and 13 Jbeta primers. Method: immunoSEQ multiplex PCR; TCRdb's copy keeps in-frame clones and lacks some. The data contain about 55,000 clones, around 78% of them seen just once; the ten biggest clones take up roughly 1.5%. The sequencing sample was made of PBMCs. This receptor was obtained from a female donor in good health and CMV-seronegative. This rearrangement joins TRBV5-1 to TRBJ2-3; 9 nucleotides align to TRBD1. This CDR3 reads CASSLGGQGADTQYF. In nucleotides, the CDR3 is TGCGCCAGCAGCTTGGGGGGACAGGGTGCAGATACGCAGTATTTT.